Below, 6 T cell receptor beta chains from the same sample are listed, as sequenced in a study of blood T cell repertoires in COVID-19. Only in-frame clones appear in the TCRdb table, and some are missing; sequencing was by immunoSEQ multiplex PCR. The sample includes about 350,000 clones, under 95% of them seen just once. Sequences were obtained from peripheral blood. All receptors derive from a woman aged 18-29 years who had recovered from COVID-19.

The J gene is TRBJ2-1, the V gene TRBV6-2 or TRBV6-3, with 8 bases lining up with TRBD2. This CDR3 is built from 13 residues. The V gene end was trimmed by 6 bases and the J gene end by 5 bases; junction bases not matched to a gene: 3. Germline V gene sequence: CDR1 MNHEY, CDR2 SVGEGT. CDR3 sequence (DNA): TGTGCCAGCAGCCAACTAGCGGACAATGAGCAGTTCTTC. Translated: CASSQLADNEQFF.

This clone occurred once. V usage is TRBV19 and J usage is TRBJ1-2; 8 bases match TRBD1. Germline CDR1 is LNHDA and CDR2 is SQIVND (reference sequence). The CDR3 has 17 amino acids. Trimming removed 5 bases from V and 4 bases from J; junction bases left unmatched: 15. The CDR3 region is CASSRTDRVLLGYGYTF. In DNA, the CDR3 is TGTGCCAGTAGTCGAACGGACAGGGTCCTTCTCGGCTATGGCTACACCTTC.

The chain uses TRBV30 and TRBJ1-5; TRBD1 is a possible D gene (5 bases). V lost 2 bases and J 0 bases, leaving 8 bases between the germline ends. This CDR3 comprises 14 residues. Germline V gene lookup returns CDR1 GTSNPN and CDR2 SVGIG (reference sequence). Written as DNA, the CDR3 is TGTGCCTGGAGTATTACAGGTAGCAATCAGCCCCAGCATTTT. Translated: CAWSITGSNQPQHF.

The CDR3 bases are TGTGCCAGCAGCCTAGAACCGCTGGACAGGGGGATCCACAATGAGCAGTTCTTC. This gives the protein CASSLEPLDRGIHNEQFF. The chain has TRBV5-4 and TRBJ2-1; 10 nucleotides line up with TRBD1. There are 18 residues in the CDR3. V was clipped by 4 bases and J by 5 bases; unmatched bases: 15. Germline values: CDR1 SGHNT, CDR2 YYREEE (reference sequence).

The chain is built from TRBV5-1 and TRBJ2-4; 7 bases agree with TRBD2. V lost 0 bases to trimming and J lost 4 bases; unmatched junction nucleotides: 10. Germline V CDR1 and CDR2: SGHRS, YFSETQ. The CDR3 extends over 17 amino acids. The CDR3 reads CASSLAMAGVGKNIQYF. DNA for the CDR3: TGCGCCAGCAGCTTGGCCATGGCGGGAGTCGGGAAAAACATTCAGTACTTC. The variable domain in full, with the rest retrieved from reference TRBV5-1 and TRBJ2-4, is KAGVTQTPRYLIKTRGQQVTLSCSPISGHRSVSWYQQTPGQGLQFLFEYFSETQRNKGNFPGRFSGRQFSNSRSEMNVSTLELGDSALYLCASSLAMAGVGKNIQYFGAGTRLSVL.

The chain links TRBV19 to TRBJ2-5, with TRBD2 matching over 9 bases. This CDR3 comprises 14 residues. V was clipped by 3 bases and J by 3 bases; unmatched bases: 2. Germline V gene lookup returns CDR1 LNHDA and CDR2 SQIVND (reference sequence). In nucleotides, the CDR3 is TGTGCCAGTAGTATGACTAGCGGAGAAGAGACCCAGTACTTC. Translating gives CASSMTSGEETQYF.